Below, 12 T cell receptor beta chains from the same sample are listed, as sequenced in a study of blood T cell repertoires in COVID-19 (dated by TCRdb to 2018 to 2021). The library relied on the immunoSEQ multiplex PCR assay. TCRdb took this table from immuneACCESS and kept in-frame rearrangements with V and J called. Such tables lack part of the clones; where checked against another copy, unresolved V genes explain under half of the gap, and the rest is unexplained. For this sample there are about 46,000 clones; more than 75% appear just once. Around a sixth of the sample lies in the top ten. The specimen was peripheral blood. The receptors derive from a human donor in a cohort sampled during active COVID-19.

This clone has more than one count but fewer than ten. V is TRBV10-3 and J is TRBJ2-3; 7 nucleotides match TRBD2. The length of the CDR3 is 16 residues. The V and J ends lost 2 bases and 0 bases, in that order; junction bases with no gene match: 5. Germline V gives CDR1 ENHRY, CDR2 SYGVKD. Here the CDR3 DNA reads TGTGCCATCAGTGAGGGGGCTAGCGGTAGCACAGATACGCAGTATTTT. Encoded protein: CAISEGASGSTDTQYF.

The chain recombines TRBV19 with TRBJ1-2; 7 bases agree with TRBD1. Germline V gives CDR1 LNHDA, CDR2 SQIVND (reference sequence). This CDR3 region has 11 residues. J was trimmed by 7 bases and V by 6 bases; bases with no gene match: 2. CDR3 bases: TGTGCCAGTAGGGGGACAGCTGGCTACACCTTC. Its protein product is CASRGTAGYTF.

The rearrangement links TRBV19 to TRBJ1-4, with D perhaps TRBD1 (5 bases). The CDR3 is 15 residues long. Trimming took 3 bases from V and 7 from J, leaving 15 bases between them. Germline V gene lookup returns CDR1 LNHDA and CDR2 SQIVND (reference sequence). The DNA for the CDR3 is TGTGCCAGTAGTATTACGGGGGATCACCGTGAAAAACTGTTTTTT. Amino acids: CASSITGDHREKLFF.

V gene TRBV5-1 combines with J gene TRBJ2-3; D call uncertain. Germline CDR1 reads SGHRS; CDR2 reads YFSETQ. V gave up 0 bases and J gave up 2 bases, with 10 bases separating them. CDR3 size: 15 residues. The CDR3 DNA follows: TGCGCCAGCAGCTTGGCCGAGCGATCCACAGATACGCAGTATTTT. Protein: CASSLAERSTDTQYF.

J is TRBJ2-1 and V is TRBV6-5; 8 bases match TRBD1. The CDR3 extends over 15 amino acids. From germline, CDR1 is MNHEY and CDR2 SVGAGI. V was pared by 8 bases and J by 10 bases, with 16 bases of the junction left unmatched. The CDR3 loop is CASCKISGGQKEQFF. CDR3 in DNA: TGTGCCAGCTGCAAAATTTCAGGGGGCCAGAAAGAGCAGTTCTTC.

J is TRBJ2-7 and V is TRBV6-6, with D perhaps matching TRBD1 (5 bases). Germline-derived CDR1 and CDR2 are MNHNY and SVGAGI (reference sequence). The CDR3 has 13 residues. V lost 4 bases to trimming and J lost 5 bases, with 12 bases between them. CDR3 DNA sequence: TGTGCCAGCAGTTTACAGGTGAACCACGAGCAGTACTTC. This encodes CASSLQVNHEQYF.

The chain couples TRBV2 to TRBJ2-3; 14 bases map to TRBD2. The trim removed 6 bases at V and 5 bases at J, leaving 7 bases unmatched. Germline CDR1 is SNHLY and CDR2 is FYNNEI. The CDR3 has 16 amino acids. CDR3 protein: CASRDGLAGGIDTQYF. The DNA for the CDR3 is TGTGCCAGCAGGGATGGACTAGCGGGGGGAATAGATACGCAGTATTTT.

The rearrangement links TRBV2 to TRBJ1-2, with 11 bases identical to TRBD1. The V segment lost 9 bases and the J segment 4 bases; nucleotides outside the gene matches: 4. Germline V lookup: CDR1 SNHLY, CDR2 FYNNEI. CDR3 length: 13 amino acids. Written as DNA, the CDR3 is TGTGCCAGTAGGACAGGGGGCTTCTATGGCTACACCTTC. Its protein is CASRTGGFYGYTF. The full variable domain, rest sourced from reference TRBV2 and TRBJ1-2, is EPEVTQTPSHQVTQMGQEVILRCVPISNHLYFYWYRQILGQKVEFLVSFYNNEISEKSEIFDDQFSVERPDGSNFTLKIRSTKLEDSAMYFCASRTGGFYGYTFGSGTRLTVV.

With regard to this clone: At one end the junction does not follow the germline gene, possibly because of a read error. For the CDR3, the DNA is TGTGCCAGCAGCCAGTCAAGAAGAACCGACAGGCGGATCTTC. Its translation is CASSQSRRTDRRIF. V and J are TRBV14 and TRBJ2-1; D perhaps matches TRBD1 (6 bases). The CDR3 has 14 residues. In germline, CDR1 is SGHDN, CDR2 FVKESK.

The chain couples TRBV2 to TRBJ2-7; 7 bases fit TRBD2. Germline assignment: CDR1 SNHLY and CDR2 FYNNEI. This CDR3 is 16 amino acids long. V shed 4 bases, J shed 0 bases, and the junction held 9 bases outside the gene matches. CDR3 DNA: TGTGCCAGCAGTGCTGATAGCGGGCTGGTCTCCTACGAGCAGTACTTC. This codes for CASSADSGLVSYEQYF. The full variable domain, with the rest looked up from reference TRBV2 and TRBJ2-7, is EPEVTQTPSHQVTQMGQEVILRCVPISNHLYFYWYRQILGQKVEFLVSFYNNEISEKSEIFDDQFSVERPDGSNFTLKIRSTKLEDSAMYFCASSADSGLVSYEQYFGPGTRLTVT.

This clone has a handful of counts. The rearrangement links TRBV15 to TRBJ2-7; D gene unclear. Trimming took 5 bases from V and 7 from J, leaving 18 bases between them. Germline CDR1 is LNHNV and CDR2 is YYDKDF (reference sequence). This CDR3 is 14 amino acids long. Written as DNA, the CDR3 is TGTGCCACCAGCTTCGACGGAGAGGTGCAGGAGCAGTACTTC. It encodes CATSFDGEVQEQYF. Together with reference TRBV15 and TRBJ2-7, the CDR3 gives the full variable domain: DAMVIQNPRYQVTQFGKPVTLSCSQTLNHNVMYWYQQKSSQAPKLLFHYYDKDFNNEADTPDNFQSRRPNTSFCFLDIRSPGLGDTAMYLCATSFDGEVQEQYFGPGTRLTVT.

This sequence joins TRBV5-4 and TRBJ2-7; D perhaps matches TRBD2 (6 bases). CDR1 is SGHNT, CDR2 YYREEE, per germline (reference sequence). The CDR3 extends over 15 amino acids. Trimming took 4 bases from V and 5 from J, leaving 19 bases between them. As DNA, the CDR3 is TGTGCCAGCAGCCTGGCTTCGGGTAGCGGCCACGAGCAGTACTTC. Protein sequence: CASSLASGSGHEQYF.